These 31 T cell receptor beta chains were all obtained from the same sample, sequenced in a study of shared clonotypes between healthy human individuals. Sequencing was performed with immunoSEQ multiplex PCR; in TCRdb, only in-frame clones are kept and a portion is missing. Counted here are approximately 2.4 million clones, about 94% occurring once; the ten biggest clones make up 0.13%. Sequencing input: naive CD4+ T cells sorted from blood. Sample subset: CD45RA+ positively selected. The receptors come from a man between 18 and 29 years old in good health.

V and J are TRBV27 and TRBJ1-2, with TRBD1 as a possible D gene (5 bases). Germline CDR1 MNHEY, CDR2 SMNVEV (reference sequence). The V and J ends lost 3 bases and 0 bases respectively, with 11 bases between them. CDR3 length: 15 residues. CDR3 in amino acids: CASSFRRAPNYGYTF. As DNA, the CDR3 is TGTGCCAGCAGTTTTCGCAGGGCGCCTAACTATGGCTACACCTTC.

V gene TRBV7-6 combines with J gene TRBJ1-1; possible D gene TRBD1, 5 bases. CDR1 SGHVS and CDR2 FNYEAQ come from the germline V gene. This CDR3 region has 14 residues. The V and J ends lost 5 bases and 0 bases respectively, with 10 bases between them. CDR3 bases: TGTGCCAGCAGCGCGGGACGATTGAACACTGAAGCTTTCTTT. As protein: CASSAGRLNTEAFF.

DNA of the CDR3: TGCGCCAGCAGCCTCAGGTACGGGCAGGTCGGCAACTATGGCTACACCTTC. Its protein product is CASSLRYGQVGNYGYTF. The chain recombines TRBV4-1 with TRBJ1-2; the D is unclear. Germline V CDR1 and CDR2: MGHRA, YSYEKL. Trimming shortened V by 4 bases and J by 2 bases, and 20 bases separated the two germline ends. The CDR3 sequence is 17 residues long.

The CDR3 nucleotides are TGTGCCTGGAGACCCCCGGGCGGGCGGAGCAATCAGCCCCAGCATTTT. It encodes CAWRPPGGRSNQPQHF. This sequence joins TRBV30 and TRBJ1-5; D not resolved. CDR1 is GTSNPN and CDR2 is SVGIG in the germline V gene (reference sequence). The CDR3 extends over 16 amino acids. The V end was cut by 3 bases, the J end by 1 base, with 16 bases between. Full variable domain (remainder filled in from reference TRBV30 and TRBJ1-5): SQTIHQWPATLVQPVGSPLSLECTVEGTSNPNLYWYRQAAGRGLQLLFYSVGIGQISSEVPQNLSASRPQDRQFILSSKKLLLSDSGFYLCAWRPPGGRSNQPQHFGDGTRLSIL.

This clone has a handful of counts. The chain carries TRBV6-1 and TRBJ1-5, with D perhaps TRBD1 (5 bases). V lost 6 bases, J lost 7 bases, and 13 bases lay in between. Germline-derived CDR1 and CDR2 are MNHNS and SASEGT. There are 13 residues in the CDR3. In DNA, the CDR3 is TGTGCCAGCAGGGGCGACAGCCTACAGCCCCAGCATTTT. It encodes CASRGDSLQPQHF.

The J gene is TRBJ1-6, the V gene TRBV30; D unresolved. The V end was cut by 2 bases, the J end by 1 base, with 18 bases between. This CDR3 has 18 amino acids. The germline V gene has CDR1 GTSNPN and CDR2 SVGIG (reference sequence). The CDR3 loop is CAWSPMDADWSYNSPLHF. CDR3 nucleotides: TGTGCCTGGAGTCCCATGGACGCGGACTGGTCCTATAATTCACCCCTCCACTTT. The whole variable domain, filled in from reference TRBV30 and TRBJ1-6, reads SQTIHQWPATLVQPVGSPLSLECTVEGTSNPNLYWYRQAAGRGLQLLFYSVGIGQISSEVPQNLSASRPQDRQFILSSKKLLLSDSGFYLCAWSPMDADWSYNSPLHFGNGTRLTVT.

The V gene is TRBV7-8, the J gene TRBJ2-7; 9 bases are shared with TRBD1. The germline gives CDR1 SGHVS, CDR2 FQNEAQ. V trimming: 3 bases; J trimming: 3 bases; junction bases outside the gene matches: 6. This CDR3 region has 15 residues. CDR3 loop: CASSFRQGEYYEQYF. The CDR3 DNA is TGTGCCAGCAGCTTTCGACAGGGGGAATACTACGAGCAGTACTTC. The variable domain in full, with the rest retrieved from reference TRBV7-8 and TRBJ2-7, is GAGVSQSPRYKVAKRGQDVALRCDPISGHVSLFWYQQALGQGPEFLTYFQNEAQLDKSGLPSDRFFAERPEGSVSTLKIQRTQQEDSAVYLCASSFRQGEYYEQYFGPGTRLTVT.

CDR3 sequence: CASSLVGRTGREEKLFF. For the CDR3, the DNA is TGTGCCAGCAGCTTGGTGGGCCGGACAGGGAGGGAAGAAAAACTGTTTTTT. This chain joins TRBV5-6 and TRBJ1-4; 8 nucleotides match TRBD1. The CDR3 runs 17 residues. V lost 0 bases to trimming and J lost 8 bases; unmatched junction nucleotides: 12. Germline V lookup: CDR1 SGHDT, CDR2 YYEEEE.

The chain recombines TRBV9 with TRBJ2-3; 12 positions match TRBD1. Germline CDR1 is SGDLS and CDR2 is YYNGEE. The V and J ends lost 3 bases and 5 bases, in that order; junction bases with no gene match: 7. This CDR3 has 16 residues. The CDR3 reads CASSAGQGAGGDTQYF. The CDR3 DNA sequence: TGTGCCAGCAGCGCGGGACAGGGGGCTGGGGGAGATACGCAGTATTTT.

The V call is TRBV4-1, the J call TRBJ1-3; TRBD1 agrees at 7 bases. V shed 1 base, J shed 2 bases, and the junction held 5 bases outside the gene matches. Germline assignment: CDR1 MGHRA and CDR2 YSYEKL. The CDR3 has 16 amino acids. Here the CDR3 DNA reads TGCGCCAGCAGCCAAGTTGACAGGGCACCTGGAAACACCATATATTTT. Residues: CASSQVDRAPGNTIYF.

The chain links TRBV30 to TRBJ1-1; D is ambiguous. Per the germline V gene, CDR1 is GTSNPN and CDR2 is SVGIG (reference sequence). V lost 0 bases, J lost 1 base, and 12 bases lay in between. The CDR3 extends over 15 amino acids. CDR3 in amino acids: CAWSVSRRQNTEAFF. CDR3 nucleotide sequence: TGTGCCTGGAGTGTATCAAGGCGACAGAACACTGAAGCTTTCTTT. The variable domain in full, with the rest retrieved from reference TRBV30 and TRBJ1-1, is SQTIHQWPATLVQPVGSPLSLECTVEGTSNPNLYWYRQAAGRGLQLLFYSVGIGQISSEVPQNLSASRPQDRQFILSSKKLLLSDSGFYLCAWSVSRRQNTEAFFGQGTRLTVV.

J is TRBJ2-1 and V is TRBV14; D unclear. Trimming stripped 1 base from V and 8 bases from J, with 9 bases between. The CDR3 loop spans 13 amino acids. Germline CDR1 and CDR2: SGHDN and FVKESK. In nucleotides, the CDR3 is TGTGCCAGCAGCCAAGGGGTTTTCTATGAGCAGTTCTTC. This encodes CASSQGVFYEQFF.

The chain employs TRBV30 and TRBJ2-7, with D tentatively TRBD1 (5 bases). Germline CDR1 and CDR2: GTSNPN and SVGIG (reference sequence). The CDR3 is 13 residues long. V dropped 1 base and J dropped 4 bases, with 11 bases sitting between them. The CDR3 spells CAWSAQVAYEQYF. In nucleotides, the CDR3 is TGTGCCTGGAGTGCACAGGTTGCGTACGAGCAGTACTTC.

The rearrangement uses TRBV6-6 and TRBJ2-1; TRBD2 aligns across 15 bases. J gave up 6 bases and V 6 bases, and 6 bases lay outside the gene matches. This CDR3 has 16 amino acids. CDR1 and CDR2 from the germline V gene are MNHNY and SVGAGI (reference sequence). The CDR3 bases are TGTGCCAGCAGCCGTGCGGGACTAGCGGGGGGCAATGAGCAGTTCTTC. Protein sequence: CASSRAGLAGGNEQFF.

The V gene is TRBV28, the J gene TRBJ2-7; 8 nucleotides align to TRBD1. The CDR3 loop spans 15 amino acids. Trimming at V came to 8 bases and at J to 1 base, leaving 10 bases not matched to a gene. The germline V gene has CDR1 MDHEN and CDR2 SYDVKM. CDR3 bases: TGTGCCAGCTCATTCCGGGACAGGAGATCCTACGAGCAGTACTTC. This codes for CASSFRDRRSYEQYF.

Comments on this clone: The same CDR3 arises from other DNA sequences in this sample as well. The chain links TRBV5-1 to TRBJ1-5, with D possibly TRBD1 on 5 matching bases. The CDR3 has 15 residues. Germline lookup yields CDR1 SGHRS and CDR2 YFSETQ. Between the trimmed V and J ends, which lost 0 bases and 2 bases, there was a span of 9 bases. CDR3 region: CASSLGGSGNQPQHF. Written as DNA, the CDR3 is TGCGCCAGCAGCTTGGGGGGGTCCGGCAATCAGCCCCAGCATTTT.

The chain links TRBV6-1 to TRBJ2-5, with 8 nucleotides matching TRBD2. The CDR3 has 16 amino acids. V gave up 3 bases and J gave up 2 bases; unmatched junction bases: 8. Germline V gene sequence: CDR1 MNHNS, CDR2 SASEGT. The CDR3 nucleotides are TGTGCCAGCAGTGAGCTAGCGGGTATGCCTCAAGAGACCCAGTACTTC. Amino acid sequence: CASSELAGMPQETQYF.

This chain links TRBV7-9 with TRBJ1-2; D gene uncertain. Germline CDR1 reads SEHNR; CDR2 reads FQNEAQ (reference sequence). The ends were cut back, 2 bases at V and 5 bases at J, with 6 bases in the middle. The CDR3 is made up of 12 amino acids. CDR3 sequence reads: CASSLSLYGYTF. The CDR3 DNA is TGTGCCAGCAGCTTAAGTTTATATGGCTACACCTTC.

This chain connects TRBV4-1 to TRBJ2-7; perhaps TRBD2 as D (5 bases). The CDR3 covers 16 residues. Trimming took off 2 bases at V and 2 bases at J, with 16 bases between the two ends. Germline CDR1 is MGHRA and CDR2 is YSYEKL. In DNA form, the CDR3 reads TGCGCCAGCAGCCAACCCGGACTCAATCCACCCTACGAGCAGTACTTC. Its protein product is CASSQPGLNPPYEQYF.

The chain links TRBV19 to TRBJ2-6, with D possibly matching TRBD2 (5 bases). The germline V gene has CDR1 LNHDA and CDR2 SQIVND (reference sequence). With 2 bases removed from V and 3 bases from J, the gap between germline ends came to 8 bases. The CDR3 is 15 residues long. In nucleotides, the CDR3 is TGTGCCAGTAGTATAAGGGAGAATGGGGCCAACGTCCTGACTTTC. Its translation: CASSIRENGANVLTF.

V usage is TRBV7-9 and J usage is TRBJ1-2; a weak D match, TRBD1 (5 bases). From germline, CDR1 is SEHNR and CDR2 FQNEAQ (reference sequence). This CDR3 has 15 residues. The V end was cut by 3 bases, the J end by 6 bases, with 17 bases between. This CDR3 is CASSFRQGAHDGYTF. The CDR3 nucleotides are TGTGCCAGCAGCTTTAGGCAGGGCGCCCATGATGGCTACACCTTC.

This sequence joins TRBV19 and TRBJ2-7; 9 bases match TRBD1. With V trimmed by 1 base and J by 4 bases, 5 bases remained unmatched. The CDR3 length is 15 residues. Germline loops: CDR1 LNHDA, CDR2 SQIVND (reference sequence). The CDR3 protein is CASSIGQGGVYEQYF. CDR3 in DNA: TGTGCCAGTAGTATAGGACAGGGGGGAGTTTACGAGCAGTACTTC.

The CDR3 protein is CASSLLTQGQGLEKLFF. The CDR3 DNA follows: TGTGCCAGCAGCTTACTTACACAGGGACAGGGCTTAGAAAAACTGTTTTTT. The chain is built from TRBV11-2 and TRBJ1-4; TRBD1 matches 9 bases. Germline-derived CDR1 and CDR2 are SGHAT and FQNNGV. The CDR3 sequence is 17 residues long. V shed 2 bases, J shed 8 bases, and the junction held 12 bases outside the gene matches.

CDR3 coding DNA: TGCGCCAGCAGTGGGGGCAAATACACAGATACGCAGTATTTT. Its translation is CASSGGKYTDTQYF. The V and J genes are TRBV10-1 and TRBJ2-3, with D perhaps matching TRBD1 (5 bases). Trimming removed 4 bases at V and 2 bases at J, with 10 bases between. This CDR3 region has 14 residues. The germline V gene encodes CDR1 WNHNN and CDR2 SYGVQD (reference sequence).

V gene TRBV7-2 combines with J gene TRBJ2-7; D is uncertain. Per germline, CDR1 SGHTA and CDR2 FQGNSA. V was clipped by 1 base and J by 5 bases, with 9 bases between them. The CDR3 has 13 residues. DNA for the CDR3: TGTGCCAGCAGCTTAGTTATGAAAGACGAGCAGTACTTC. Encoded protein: CASSLVMKDEQYF. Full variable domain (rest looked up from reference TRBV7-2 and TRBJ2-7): GAGVSQSPSNKVTEKGKDVELRCDPISGHTALYWYRQSLGQGLEFLIYFQGNSAPDKSGLPSDRFSAERTGGSVSTLTIQRTQQEDSAVYLCASSLVMKDEQYFGPGTRLTVT.

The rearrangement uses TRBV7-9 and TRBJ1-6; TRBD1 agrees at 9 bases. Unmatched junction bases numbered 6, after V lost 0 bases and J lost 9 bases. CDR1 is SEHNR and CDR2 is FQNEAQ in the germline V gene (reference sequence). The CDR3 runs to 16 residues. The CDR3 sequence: CASSLATGTGSSPLHF. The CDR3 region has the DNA TGTGCCAGCAGCTTAGCGACCGGGACAGGGAGTTCACCCCTCCACTTT.

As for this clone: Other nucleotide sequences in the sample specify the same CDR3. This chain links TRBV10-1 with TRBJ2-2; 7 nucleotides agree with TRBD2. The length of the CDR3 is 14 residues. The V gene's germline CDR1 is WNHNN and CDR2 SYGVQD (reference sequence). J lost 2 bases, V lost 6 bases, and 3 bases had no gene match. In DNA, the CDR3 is TGCGCCAGCAGGTCGGGGGGTAACACCGGGGAGCTGTTTTTT. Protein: CASRSGGNTGELFF.

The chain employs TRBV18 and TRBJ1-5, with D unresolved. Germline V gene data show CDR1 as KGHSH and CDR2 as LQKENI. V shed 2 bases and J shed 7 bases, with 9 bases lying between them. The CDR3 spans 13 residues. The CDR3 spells CASSPTGTQPQHF. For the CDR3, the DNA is TGTGCCAGCTCACCAACGGGAACACAGCCCCAGCATTTT. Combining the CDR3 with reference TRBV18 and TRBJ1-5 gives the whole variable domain NAGVMQNPRHLVRRRGQEARLRCSPMKGHSHVYWYRQLPEEGLKFMVYLQKENIIDESGMPKERFSAEFPKEGPSILRIQQVVRGDSAAYFCASSPTGTQPQHFGDGTRLSIL.

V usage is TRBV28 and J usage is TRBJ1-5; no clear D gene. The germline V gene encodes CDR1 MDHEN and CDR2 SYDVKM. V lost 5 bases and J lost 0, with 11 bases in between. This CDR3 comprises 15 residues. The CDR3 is CASSPFFRSNQPQHF. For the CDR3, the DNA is TGTGCCAGCAGTCCCTTTTTCCGTAGCAATCAGCCCCAGCATTTT.

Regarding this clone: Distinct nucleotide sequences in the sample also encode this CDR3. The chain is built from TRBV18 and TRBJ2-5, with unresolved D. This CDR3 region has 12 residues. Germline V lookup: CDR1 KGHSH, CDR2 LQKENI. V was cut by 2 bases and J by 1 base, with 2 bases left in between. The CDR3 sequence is CASSPAQETQYF. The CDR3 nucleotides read TGTGCCAGCTCACCAGCCCAAGAGACCCAGTACTTC. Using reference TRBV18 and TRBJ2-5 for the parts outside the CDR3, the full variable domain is NAGVMQNPRHLVRRRGQEARLRCSPMKGHSHVYWYRQLPEEGLKFMVYLQKENIIDESGMPKERFSAEFPKEGPSILRIQQVVRGDSAAYFCASSPAQETQYFGPGTRLLVL.

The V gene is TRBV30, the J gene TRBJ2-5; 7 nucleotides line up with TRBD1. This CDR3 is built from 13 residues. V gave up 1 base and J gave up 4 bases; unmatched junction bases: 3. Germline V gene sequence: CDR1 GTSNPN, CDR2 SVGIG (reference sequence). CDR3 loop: CAWSEGQRETQYF. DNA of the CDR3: TGTGCCTGGAGTGAGGGACAGAGAGAGACCCAGTACTTC.